The clone carrying this TCR beta chain has a handful of counts. Preparation of the TCRbeta library involved a method that used unique molecular identifiers. TCRdb re-analysed the PCR reads in MiXCR, keeping a single row per CDR3 protein. Of just over 350,000 distinct CDR3 sequences in the sample, about 14% are singletons; the top ten hold over 3.5%. This specimen comes from a study of T-cell reconstitution after alpha-beta-depleted transplantation in children. The clonotype comes from a human donor who donated a stem cell graft to a child with Fanconi anemia. Sequenced here: PBMCs, sampled from the stem cell graft.

CDR3 DNA: TGTGCCAGCAGGCCGGGACAGTCTAACAATGAGCAGTTCTTC. Translated, it gives CASRPGQSNNEQFF. V is TRBV6-2 or TRBV6-3 and J is TRBJ2-1, with 7 bases lining up with TRBD1. The CDR3 has 14 residues. Germline V lookup: CDR1 MNHEY, CDR2 SVGEGT. Trimming cost V 6 bases and J 5 bases; bases outside gene matches: 7.